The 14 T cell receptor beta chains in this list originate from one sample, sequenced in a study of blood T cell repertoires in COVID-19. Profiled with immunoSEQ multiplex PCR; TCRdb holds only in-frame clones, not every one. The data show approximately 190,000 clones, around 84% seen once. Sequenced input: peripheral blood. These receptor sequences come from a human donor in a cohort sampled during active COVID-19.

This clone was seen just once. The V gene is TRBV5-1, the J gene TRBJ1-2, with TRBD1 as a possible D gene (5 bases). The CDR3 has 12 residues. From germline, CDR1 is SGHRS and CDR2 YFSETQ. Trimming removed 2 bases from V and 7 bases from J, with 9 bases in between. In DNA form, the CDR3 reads TGCGCCAGCAGCTTCGACAGAGGTGGCTACACCTTC. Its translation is CASSFDRGGYTF.

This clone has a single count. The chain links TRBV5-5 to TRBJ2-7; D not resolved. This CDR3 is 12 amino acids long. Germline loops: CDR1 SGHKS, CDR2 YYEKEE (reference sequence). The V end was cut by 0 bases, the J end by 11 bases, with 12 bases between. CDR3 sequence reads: CASSLDWAVEYF. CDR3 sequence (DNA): TGTGCCAGCAGCTTGGATTGGGCTGTGGAGTACTTC.

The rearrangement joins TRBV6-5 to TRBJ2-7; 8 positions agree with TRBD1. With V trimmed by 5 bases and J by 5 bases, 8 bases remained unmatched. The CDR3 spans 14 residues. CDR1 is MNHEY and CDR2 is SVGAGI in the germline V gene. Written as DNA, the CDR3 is TGTGCCAGCAGTCCTAGGCGGGACAGGCACGAGCAGTACTTC. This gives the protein CASSPRRDRHEQYF.

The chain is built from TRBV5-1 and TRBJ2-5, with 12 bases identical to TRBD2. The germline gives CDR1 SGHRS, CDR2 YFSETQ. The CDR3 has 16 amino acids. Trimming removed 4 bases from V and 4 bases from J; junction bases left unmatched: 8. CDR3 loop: CASSPTSGGPGETQYF. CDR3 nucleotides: TGCGCCAGCAGCCCAACTAGCGGGGGGCCGGGAGAGACCCAGTACTTC.

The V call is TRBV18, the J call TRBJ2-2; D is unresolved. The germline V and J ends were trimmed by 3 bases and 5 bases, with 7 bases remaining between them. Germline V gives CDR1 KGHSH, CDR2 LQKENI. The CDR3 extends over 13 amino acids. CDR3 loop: CASSPLSTGELFF. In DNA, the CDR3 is TGTGCCAGCTCACCGCTGAGTACCGGGGAGCTGTTTTTT.

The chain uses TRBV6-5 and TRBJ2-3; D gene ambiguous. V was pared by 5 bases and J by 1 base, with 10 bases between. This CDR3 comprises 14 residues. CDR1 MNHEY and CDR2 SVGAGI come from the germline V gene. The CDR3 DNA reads TGTGCCAGCAGTCCCCTAGACGGCACAGATACGCAGTATTTT. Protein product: CASSPLDGTDTQYF.

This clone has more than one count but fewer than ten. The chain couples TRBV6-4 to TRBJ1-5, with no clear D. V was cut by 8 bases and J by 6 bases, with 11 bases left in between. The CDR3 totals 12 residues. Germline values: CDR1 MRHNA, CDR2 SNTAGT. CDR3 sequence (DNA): TGTGCCAGCCCCCCAACAGTTCAGCCCCAGCATTTT. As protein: CASPPTVQPQHF.

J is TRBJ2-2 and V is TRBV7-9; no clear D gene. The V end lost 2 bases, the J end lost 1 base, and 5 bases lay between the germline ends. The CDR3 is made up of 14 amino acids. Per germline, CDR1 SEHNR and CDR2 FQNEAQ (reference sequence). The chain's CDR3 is CASSLHGNTGELFF. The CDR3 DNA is TGTGCCAGCAGCTTACACGGGAACACCGGGGAGCTGTTTTTT.

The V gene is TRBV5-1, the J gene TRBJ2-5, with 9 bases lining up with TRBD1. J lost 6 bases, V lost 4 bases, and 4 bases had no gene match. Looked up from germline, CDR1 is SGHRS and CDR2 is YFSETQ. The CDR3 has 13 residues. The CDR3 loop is CASSTDRGQTQYF. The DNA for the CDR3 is TGCGCCAGCAGCACGGACAGGGGACAGACCCAGTACTTC.

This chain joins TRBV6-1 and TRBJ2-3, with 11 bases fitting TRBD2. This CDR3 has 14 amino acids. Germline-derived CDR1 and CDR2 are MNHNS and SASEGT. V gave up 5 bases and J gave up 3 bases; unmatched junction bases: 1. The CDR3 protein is CASSPSGRTDTQYF. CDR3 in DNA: TGTGCCAGCAGTCCTAGCGGGAGGACAGATACGCAGTATTTT.

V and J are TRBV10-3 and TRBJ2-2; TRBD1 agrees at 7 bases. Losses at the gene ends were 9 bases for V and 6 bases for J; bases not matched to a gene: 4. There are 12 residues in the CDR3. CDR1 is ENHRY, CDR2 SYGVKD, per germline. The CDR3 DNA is TGTGCCATGAGGGGGCTAGCCGGGGAGCTGTTTTTT. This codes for CAMRGLAGELFF.

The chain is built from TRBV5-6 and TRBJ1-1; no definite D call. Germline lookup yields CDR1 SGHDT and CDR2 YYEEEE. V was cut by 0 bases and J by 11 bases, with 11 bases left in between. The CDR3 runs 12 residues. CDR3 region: CASSLGQGWAFF. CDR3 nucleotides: TGTGCCAGCAGCTTGGGACAAGGTTGGGCTTTCTTT.

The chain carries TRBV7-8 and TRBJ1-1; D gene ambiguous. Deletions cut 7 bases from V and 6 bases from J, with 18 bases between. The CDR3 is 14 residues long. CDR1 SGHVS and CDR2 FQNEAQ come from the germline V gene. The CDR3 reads CASIDPITGPEAFF. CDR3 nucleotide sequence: TGTGCCAGCATCGATCCGATTACGGGTCCTGAAGCTTTCTTT.

Here the CDR3 DNA reads TGTGCCAGCAGCCGCGACAGAATGTCAGAAGCTTTCTTT. Translation gives CASSRDRMSEAFF. V usage is TRBV7-2 and J usage is TRBJ1-1; D possibly corresponds to TRBD1 (5 bases). Trimming removed 5 bases at V and 8 bases at J, with 15 bases between. The CDR3 extends over 13 amino acids. CDR1 SGHTA and CDR2 FQGNSA come from the germline V gene.